The text below deals with one T cell receptor (beta chain). As yet, its antigen is unknown. This sample is drawn from a study of cytomegalovirus exposure and HLA in healthy donors. Study observations and caveats: Investigators reported 150 to 200 TCR beta chains as tied to cytomegalovirus. A later analysis reportedly identified an Asian-associated ancestry cluster as carrying fewer N-insertions than the approximately 730-donor mean. According to an earlier analysis, most TCR beta V segments yielded productive rearrangements about 87% or about 30% of the time.

Vbeta (60) and Jbeta (13) primers were used in the PCR. Profiled with immunoSEQ multiplex PCR; TCRdb holds only in-frame clones, not every one. The table shows 130,000 or so clones, with around 82% occurring only once. The sequencing sample was made of PBMCs. The clonotype comes from a man aged 18 to 29 in good health and CMV-seropositive.

The DNA for the CDR3 is TGTGCCAGCAGCTTGGTTGTAGGGGGCTCCTATAATTCACCCCTCCACTTT. Translation: CASSLVVGGSYNSPLHF. This chain links TRBV5-5 with TRBJ1-6, with D tentatively TRBD1 (6 bases). Looked up from germline, CDR1 is SGHKS and CDR2 is YYEKEE (reference sequence). The V end lost 0 bases, the J end lost 0 bases, and 10 bases lay between the germline ends. CDR3 length: 17 residues.